What follows is one T cell receptor (beta chain) and its context. This entry belongs to a study of CD8 T cells in Susac syndrome. CDR3 size: 16 residues. V dropped 4 bases and J dropped 0 bases, with 14 bases sitting between them. From germline, CDR1 is SGHRS and CDR2 YFSETQ. When the RNA was reverse transcribed, random hexamers were used with an input of roughly 0.45 to 1 ug. TCRdb re-called the immunoSEQ multiplex PCR reads with MiXCR, one entry per CDR3 protein. The sample lists more than 100,000 distinct CDR3 sequences; around 96% were seen once. The TCR comes from a human donor in good health. The chain combines TRBV5-1 with TRBJ1-3; D might be TRBD1 (5 bases). Material: CD4+ T cells from PBMCs. CDR3 sequence reads: CASSPGGRLSGNTIYF. The CDR3 DNA reads TGCGCCAGCAGCCCTGGGGGACGCCTCTCTGGAAACACCATATATTTT.